This T cell receptor beta chain was identified in a study of blood T cell repertoires in COVID-19. Study background: Sources were T cells, B-cell-depleted T cells, or PBMCs; the material itself was cDNA or gDNA.

The CDR3 is 13 amino acids. Trimming removed 4 bases from V and 9 bases from J; junction bases left unmatched: 6. Germline CDR1 and CDR2: GTSNPN and SVGIG (reference sequence). TCRdb's copy holds only in-frame clones and misses some; the assay was immunoSEQ multiplex PCR. The data contain about 180,000 clones, under 90% of them seen just once; the ten biggest clones take up 6.5% to 8.5%. Only a few counts were recorded for this clone. The sequence was obtained from a human donor in a cohort sampled during active COVID-19. Sequences were obtained from peripheral blood. The chain carries TRBV30 and TRBJ1-6, with 7 bases that match TRBD1. CDR3 sequence (DNA): TGTGCCTGGACCACAGGGGTAGGTTCACCCCTCCACTTT. It translates to CAWTTGVGSPLHF. Together with reference TRBV30 and TRBJ1-6, the CDR3 gives the full variable domain: SQTIHQWPATLVQPVGSPLSLECTVEGTSNPNLYWYRQAAGRGLQLLFYSVGIGQISSEVPQNLSASRPQDRQFILSSKKLLLSDSGFYLCAWTTGVGSPLHFGNGTRLTVT.